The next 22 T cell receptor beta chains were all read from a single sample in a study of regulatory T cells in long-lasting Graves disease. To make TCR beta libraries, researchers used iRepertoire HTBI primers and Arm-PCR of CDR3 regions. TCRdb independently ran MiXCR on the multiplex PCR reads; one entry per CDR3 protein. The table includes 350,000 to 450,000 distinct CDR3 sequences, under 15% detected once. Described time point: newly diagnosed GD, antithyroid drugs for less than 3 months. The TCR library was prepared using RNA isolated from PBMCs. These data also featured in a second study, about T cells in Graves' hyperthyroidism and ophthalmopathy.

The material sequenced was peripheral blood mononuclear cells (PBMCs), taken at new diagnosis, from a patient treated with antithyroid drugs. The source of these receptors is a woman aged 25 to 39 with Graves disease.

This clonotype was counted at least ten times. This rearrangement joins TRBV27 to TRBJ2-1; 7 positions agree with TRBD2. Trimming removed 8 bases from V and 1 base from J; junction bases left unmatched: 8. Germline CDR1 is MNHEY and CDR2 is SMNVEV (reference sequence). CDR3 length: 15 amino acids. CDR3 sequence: CASRPPGGSYNEQFF. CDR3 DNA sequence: TGTGCCAGCCGACCCCCGGGAGGATCCTACAATGAGCAGTTCTTC.

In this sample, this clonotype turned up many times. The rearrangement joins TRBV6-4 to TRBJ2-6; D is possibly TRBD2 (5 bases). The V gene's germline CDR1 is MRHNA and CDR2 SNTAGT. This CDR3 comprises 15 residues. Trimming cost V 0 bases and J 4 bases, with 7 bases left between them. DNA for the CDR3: TGTGCCAGCAGTGACTCTTCGGGGGGGGCCAACGTCCTGACTTTC. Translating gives CASSDSSGGANVLTF.

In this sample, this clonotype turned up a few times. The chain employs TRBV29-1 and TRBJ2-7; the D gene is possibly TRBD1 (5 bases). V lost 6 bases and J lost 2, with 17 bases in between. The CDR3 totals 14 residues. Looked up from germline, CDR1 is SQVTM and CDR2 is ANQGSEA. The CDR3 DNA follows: TGCAGCGTGAGCCGGGCCAAGGGGCCCTACGAGCAGTACTTC. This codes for CSVSRAKGPYEQYF.

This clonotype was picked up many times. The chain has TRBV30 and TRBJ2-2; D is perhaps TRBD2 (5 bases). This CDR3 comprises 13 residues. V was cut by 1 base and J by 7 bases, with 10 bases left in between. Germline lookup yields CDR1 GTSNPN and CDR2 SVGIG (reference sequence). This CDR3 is CAWSDLGVGELFF. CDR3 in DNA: TGTGCCTGGAGTGACCTCGGGGTCGGGGAGCTGTTTTTT.

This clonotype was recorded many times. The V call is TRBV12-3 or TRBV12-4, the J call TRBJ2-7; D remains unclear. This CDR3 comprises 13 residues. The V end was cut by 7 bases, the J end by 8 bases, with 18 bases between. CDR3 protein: CASNLALEGKQYF. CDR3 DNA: TGTGCCAGCAACCTGGCCCTCGAAGGTAAGCAGTACTTC.

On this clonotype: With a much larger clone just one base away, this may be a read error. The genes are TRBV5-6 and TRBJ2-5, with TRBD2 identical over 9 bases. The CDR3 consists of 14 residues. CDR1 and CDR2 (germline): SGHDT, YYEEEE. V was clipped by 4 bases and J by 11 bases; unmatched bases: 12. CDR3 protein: CASSTGTSSDEQYF. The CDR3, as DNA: TGTGCCAGCAGCACAGGGACTAGCTCTGATGAGCAGTACTTC. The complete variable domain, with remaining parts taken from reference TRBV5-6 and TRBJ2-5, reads DAGVTQSPTHLIKTRGQQVTLRCSPKSGHDTVSWYQQALGQGPQFIFQYYEEEERQRGNFPDRFSGHQFPNYSSELNVNALLLGDSALYLCASSTGTSSDEQYFGPGTRLLVL.

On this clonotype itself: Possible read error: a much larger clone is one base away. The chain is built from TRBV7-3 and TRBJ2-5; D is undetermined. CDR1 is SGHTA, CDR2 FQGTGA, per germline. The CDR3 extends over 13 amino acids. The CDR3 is CVSSRHGQETQYF. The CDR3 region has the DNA TGTGTCAGCAGCCGACATGGACAAGAGACCCAGTACTTC. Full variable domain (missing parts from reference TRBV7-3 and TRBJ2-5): GAGVSQTPSNKVTEKGKYVELRCDPISGHTALYWYRQSLGQGPEFLIYFQGTGAADDSGLPNDRFFAVRPEGSVSTLKIQRTERGDSAVYLCVSSRHGQETQYFGPGTRLLVL.

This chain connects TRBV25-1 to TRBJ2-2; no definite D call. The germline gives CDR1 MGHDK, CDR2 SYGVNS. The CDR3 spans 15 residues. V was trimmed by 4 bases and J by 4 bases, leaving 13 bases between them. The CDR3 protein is CASSGLAQFTGELFF. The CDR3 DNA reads TGTGCCAGCAGTGGGTTAGCCCAATTCACCGGGGAGCTGTTTTTT.

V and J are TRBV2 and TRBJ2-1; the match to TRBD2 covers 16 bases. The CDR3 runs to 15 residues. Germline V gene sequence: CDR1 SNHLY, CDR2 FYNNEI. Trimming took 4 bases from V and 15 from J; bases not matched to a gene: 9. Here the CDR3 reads CASSGGGTSGRVAFF. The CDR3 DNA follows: TGTGCCAGCAGTGGAGGGGGGACTAGCGGGAGGGTGGCGTTCTTC.

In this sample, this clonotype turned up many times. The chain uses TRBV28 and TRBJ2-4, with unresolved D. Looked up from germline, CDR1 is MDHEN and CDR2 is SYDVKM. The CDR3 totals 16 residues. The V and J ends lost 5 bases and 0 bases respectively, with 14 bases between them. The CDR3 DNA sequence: TGTGCCAGCAGTGCGCACATAGGGCAAGCCAAAAACATTCAGTACTTC. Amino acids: CASSAHIGQAKNIQYF.

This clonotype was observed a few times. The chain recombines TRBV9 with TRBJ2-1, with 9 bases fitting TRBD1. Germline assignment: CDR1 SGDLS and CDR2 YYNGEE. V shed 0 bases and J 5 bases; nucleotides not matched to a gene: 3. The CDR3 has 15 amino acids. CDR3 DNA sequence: TGTGCCAGCAGCGTAGCCGGGACAGGGAACAATGAGCAGTTCTTC. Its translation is CASSVAGTGNNEQFF.

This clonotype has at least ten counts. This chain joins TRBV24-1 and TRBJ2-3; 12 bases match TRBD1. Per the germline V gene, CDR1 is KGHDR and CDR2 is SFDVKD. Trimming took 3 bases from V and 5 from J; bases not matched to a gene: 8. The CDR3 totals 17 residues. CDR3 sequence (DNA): TGTGCCACCAGTGATCTGGGACAGGGGGCGCTCGGAGATACGCAGTATTTT. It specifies CATSDLGQGALGDTQYF.

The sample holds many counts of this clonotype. In nucleotides, the CDR3 is TGTGCCAGCACCCCGTACGGATCCAGCTACGAGCAGTACTTC. Protein product: CASTPYGSSYEQYF. This chain connects TRBV2 to TRBJ2-7; the D is unclear. CDR3 length: 14 residues. V lost 7 bases and J lost 3, with 16 bases in between. Germline-derived CDR1 and CDR2 are SNHLY and FYNNEI.

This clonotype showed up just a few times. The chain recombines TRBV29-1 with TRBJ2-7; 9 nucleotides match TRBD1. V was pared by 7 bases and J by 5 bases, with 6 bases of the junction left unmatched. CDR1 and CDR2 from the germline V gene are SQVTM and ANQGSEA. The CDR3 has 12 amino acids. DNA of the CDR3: TGCAGCGCCGGGACAGGGTACAACGAGCAGTACTTC. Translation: CSAGTGYNEQYF.

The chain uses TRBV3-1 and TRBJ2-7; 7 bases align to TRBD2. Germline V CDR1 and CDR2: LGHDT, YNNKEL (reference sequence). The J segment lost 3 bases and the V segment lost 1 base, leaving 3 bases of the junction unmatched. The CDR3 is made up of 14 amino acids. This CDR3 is CASSQVGGFYEQYF. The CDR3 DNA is TGTGCCAGCAGCCAAGTCGGGGGGTTCTACGAGCAGTACTTC.

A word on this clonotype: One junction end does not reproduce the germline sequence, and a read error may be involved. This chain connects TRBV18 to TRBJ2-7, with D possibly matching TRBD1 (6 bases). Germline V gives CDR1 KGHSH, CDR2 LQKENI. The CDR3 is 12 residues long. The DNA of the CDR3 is TGTGCCGGCTCGGACCCCGGGACAGAGCAGTACTTC. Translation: CAGSDPGTEQYF.

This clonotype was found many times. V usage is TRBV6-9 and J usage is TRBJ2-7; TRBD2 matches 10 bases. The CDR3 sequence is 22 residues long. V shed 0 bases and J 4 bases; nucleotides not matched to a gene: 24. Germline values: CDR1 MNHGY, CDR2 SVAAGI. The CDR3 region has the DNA TGTGCCAGCAGTTATTCTTTGATGGCTAGCGGGAGCCCAAATCGGTACTCGTACGAGCAGTACTTC. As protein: CASSYSLMASGSPNRYSYEQYF.

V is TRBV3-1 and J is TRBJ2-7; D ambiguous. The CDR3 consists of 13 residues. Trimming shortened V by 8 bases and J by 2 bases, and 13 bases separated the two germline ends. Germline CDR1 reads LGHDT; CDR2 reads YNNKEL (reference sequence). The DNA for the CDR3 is TGTGCCAGCTGCCTTGATCGGGCCTACGAGCAGTACTTC. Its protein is CASCLDRAYEQYF.

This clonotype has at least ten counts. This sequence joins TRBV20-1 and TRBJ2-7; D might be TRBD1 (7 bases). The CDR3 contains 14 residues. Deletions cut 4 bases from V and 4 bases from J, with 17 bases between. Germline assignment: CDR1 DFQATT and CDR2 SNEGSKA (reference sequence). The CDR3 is CSATYLQGRYEQYF. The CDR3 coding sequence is TGCAGTGCTACCTACCTACAGGGGAGGTACGAGCAGTACTTC.

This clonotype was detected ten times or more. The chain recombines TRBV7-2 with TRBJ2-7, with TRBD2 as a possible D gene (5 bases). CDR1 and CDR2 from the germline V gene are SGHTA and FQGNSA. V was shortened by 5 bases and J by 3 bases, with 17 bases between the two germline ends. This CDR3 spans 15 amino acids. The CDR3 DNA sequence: TGTGCCAGCAGCCCTAACTCCGGACTCGACTACGAGCAGTACTTC. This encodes CASSPNSGLDYEQYF.

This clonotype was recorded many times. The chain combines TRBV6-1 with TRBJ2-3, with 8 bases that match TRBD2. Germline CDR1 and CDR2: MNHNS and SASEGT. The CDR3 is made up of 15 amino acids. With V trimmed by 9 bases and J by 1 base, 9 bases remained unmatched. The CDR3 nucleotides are TGTGCCAGTACTAGCGGCAGGCAAGGCACAGATACGCAGTATTTT. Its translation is CASTSGRQGTDTQYF.

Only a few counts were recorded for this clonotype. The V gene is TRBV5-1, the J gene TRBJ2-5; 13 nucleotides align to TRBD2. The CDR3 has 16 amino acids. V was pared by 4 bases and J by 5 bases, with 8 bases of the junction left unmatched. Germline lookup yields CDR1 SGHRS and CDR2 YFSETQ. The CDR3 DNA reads TGCGCCAGCAGCCTAGGACTAGCGGGAGCCTTCGAGACCCAGTACTTC. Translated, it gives CASSLGLAGAFETQYF.